This T cell receptor (beta chain) derives from a study of cytomegalovirus exposure and HLA in healthy donors. A multiplex PCR was run with 60 Vbeta primers and 13 Jbeta primers. The table came from immunoSEQ multiplex PCR; TCRdb's copy has only in-frame clones and leaves some out. The sample has about 81,000 clones, around four fifths seen once. The sequence was obtained from a man in his fifties or sixties in good health and CMV-seropositive. The sequencing input was PBMCs.

The CDR3 DNA follows: TGTGCCAGCAGCTCCCCCGACATACCCACAGATACGCAGTATTTT. Its translation is CASSSPDIPTDTQYF. The V and J genes are TRBV5-6 and TRBJ2-3, with D unresolved. Between the trimmed V and J ends, which lost 3 bases and 2 bases, there was a span of 13 bases. Germline V gene data show CDR1 as SGHDT and CDR2 as YYEEEE. This CDR3 has 15 residues.